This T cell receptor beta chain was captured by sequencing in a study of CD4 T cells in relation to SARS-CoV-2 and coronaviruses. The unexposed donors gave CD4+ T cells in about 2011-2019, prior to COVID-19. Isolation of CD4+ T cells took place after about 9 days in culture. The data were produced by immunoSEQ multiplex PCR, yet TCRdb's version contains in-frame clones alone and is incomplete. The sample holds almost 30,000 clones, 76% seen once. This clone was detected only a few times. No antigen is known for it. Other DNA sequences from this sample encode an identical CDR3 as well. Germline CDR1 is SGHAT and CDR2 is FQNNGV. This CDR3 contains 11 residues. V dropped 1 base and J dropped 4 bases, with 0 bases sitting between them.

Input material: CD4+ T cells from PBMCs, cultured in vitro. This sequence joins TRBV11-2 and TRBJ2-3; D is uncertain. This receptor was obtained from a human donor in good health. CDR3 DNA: TGTGCCAGCAGCTTAGCAGATACGCAGTATTTT. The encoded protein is CASSLADTQYF.